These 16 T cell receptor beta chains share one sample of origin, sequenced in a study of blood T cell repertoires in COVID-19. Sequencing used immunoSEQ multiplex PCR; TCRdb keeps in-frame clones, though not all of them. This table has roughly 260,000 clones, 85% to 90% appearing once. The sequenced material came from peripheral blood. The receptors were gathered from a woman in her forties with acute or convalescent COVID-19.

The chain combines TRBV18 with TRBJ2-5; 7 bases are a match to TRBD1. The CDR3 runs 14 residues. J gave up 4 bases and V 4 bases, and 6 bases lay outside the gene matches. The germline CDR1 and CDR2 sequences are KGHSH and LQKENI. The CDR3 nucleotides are TGTGCCAGCTCACAGGGGGCAACGGCAGAGACCCAGTACTTC. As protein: CASSQGATAETQYF. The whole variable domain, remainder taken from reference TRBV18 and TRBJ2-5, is NAGVMQNPRHLVRRRGQEARLRCSPMKGHSHVYWYRQLPEEGLKFMVYLQKENIIDESGMPKERFSAEFPKEGPSILRIQQVVRGDSAAYFCASSQGATAETQYFGPGTRLLVL.

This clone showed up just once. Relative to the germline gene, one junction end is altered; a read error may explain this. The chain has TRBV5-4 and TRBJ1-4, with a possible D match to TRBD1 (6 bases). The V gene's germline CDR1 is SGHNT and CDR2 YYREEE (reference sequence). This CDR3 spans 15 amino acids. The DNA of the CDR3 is TGTGCCAGCAGCGGAACAGGGCTTAGAATGGGAAAAACTGTTTTT. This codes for CASSGTGLRMGKTVF.

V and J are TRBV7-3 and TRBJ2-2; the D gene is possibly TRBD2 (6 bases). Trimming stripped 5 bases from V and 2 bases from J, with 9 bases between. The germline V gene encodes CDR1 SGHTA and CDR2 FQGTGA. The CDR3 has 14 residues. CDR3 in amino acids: CASSPGLNTGELFF. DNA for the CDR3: TGTGCCAGCAGCCCGGGACTTAACACCGGGGAGCTGTTTTTT.

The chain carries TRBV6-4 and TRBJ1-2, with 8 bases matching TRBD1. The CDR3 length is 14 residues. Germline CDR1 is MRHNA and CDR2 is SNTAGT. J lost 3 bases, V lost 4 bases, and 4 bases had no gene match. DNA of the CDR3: TGTGCCAGCAGTGCGGGACAGGTCGACTATGGCTACACCTTC. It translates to CASSAGQVDYGYTF.

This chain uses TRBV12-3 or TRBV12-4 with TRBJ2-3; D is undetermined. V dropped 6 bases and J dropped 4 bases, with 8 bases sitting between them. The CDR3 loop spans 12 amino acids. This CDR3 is CASSFGPDTQYF. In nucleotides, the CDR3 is TGTGCCAGCAGCTTTGGGCCAGATACGCAGTATTTT.

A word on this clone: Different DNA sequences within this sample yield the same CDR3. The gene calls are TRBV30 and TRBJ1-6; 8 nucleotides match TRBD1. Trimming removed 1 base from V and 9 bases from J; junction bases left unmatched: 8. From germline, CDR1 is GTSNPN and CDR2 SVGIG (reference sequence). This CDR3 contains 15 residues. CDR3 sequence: CAWSARQGLSSPLHF. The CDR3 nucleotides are TGTGCCTGGAGTGCTCGACAGGGGCTTAGTTCACCCCTCCACTTT.

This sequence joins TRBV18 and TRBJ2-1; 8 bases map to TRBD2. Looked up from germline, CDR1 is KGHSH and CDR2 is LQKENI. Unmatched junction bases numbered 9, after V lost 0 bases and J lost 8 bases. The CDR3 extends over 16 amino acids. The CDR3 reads CASSPPRWRGADEQFF. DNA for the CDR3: TGTGCCAGCTCACCACCCCGGTGGCGGGGGGCTGATGAGCAGTTCTTC.

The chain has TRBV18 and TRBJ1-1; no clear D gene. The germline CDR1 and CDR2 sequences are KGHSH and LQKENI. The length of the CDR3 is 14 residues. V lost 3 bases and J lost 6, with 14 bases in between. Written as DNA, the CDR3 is TGTGCCAGCTCACCTGGGCCCGAAGTCTCTGAAGCTTTCTTT. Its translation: CASSPGPEVSEAFF.

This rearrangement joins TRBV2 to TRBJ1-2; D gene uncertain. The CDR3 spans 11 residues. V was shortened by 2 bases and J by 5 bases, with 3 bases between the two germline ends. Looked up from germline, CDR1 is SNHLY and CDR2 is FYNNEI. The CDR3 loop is CASSELYGYTF. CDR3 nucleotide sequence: TGTGCCAGCAGTGAATTATATGGCTACACCTTC.

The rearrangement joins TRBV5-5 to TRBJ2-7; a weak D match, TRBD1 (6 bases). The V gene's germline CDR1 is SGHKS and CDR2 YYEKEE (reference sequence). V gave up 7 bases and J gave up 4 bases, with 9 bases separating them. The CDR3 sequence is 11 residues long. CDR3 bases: TGTGCCAGCCATACAGGGTACGAGCAGTACGTC. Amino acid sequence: CASHTGYEQYV.

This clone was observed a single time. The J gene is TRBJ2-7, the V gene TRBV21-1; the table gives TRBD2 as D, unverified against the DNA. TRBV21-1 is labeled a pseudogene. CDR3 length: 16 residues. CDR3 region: CASSKGASGGPYEQYV. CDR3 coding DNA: TGTGCCAGCAGCAAAGGAGCTAGCGGGGGACCCTACGAGCAGTACGTC.

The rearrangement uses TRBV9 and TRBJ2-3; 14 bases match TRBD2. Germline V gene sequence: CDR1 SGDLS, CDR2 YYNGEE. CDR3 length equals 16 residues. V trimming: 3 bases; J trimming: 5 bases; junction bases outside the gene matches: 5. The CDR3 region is CASSETSGGEVDTQYF. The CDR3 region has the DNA TGTGCCAGCAGCGAGACTAGCGGGGGGGAGGTAGATACGCAGTATTTT.

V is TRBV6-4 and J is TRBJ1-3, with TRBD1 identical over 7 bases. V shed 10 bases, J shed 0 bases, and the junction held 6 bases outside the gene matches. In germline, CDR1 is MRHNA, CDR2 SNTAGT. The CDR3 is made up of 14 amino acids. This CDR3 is CANIDRVSGNTIYF. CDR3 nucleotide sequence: TGTGCCAACATCGACAGGGTCTCTGGAAACACCATATATTTT.

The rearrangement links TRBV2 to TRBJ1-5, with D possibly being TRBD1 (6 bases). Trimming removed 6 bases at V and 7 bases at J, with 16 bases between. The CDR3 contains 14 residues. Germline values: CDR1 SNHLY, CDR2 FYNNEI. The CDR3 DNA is TGTGCCAGCAGCTCCAGAGGGGGGGGGCAGCCCCAGCATTTT. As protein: CASSSRGGGQPQHF.

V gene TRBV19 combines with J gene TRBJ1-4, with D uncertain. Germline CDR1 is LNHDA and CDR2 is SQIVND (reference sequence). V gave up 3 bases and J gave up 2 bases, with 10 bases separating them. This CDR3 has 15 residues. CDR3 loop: CASSIASSTNEKLFF. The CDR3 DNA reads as TGTGCCAGTAGTATTGCGAGTAGCACTAATGAAAAACTGTTTTTT.

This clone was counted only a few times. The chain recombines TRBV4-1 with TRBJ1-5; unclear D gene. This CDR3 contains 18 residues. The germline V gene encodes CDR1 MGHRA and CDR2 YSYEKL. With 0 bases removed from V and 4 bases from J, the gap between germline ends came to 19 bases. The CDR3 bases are TGCGCCAGCAGCCAAGATCCGGGGAGGCCGCTAGGGAATCAGCCCCAGCATTTT. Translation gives CASSQDPGRPLGNQPQHF.